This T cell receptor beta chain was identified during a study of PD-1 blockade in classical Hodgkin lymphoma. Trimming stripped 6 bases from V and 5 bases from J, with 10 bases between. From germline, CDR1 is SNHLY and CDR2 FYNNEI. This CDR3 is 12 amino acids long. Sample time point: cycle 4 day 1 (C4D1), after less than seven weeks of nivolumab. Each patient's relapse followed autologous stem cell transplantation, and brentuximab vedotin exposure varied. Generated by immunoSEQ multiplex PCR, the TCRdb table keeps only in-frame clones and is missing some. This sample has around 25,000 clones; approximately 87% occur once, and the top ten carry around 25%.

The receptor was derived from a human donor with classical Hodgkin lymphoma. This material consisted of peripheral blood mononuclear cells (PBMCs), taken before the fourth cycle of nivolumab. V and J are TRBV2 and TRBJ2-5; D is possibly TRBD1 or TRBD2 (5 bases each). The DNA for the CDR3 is TGTGCCAGCAGGGGGGATGGGGAGACCCAGTACTTC. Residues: CASRGDGETQYF.